This TCR beta chain was recovered during a study of T cells in Graves' hyperthyroidism and ophthalmopathy. Points from the study as a whole: Among clonotypes expanded in thyroid above 0.001, most were also found in blood.

This clonotype was found many times. Its target is unknown. This CDR3 spans 14 amino acids. Germline V gene sequence: CDR1 ENHRY, CDR2 SYGVKD. Trimming at V came to 6 bases and at J to 5 bases, leaving 7 bases not matched to a gene. Newly diagnosed hyperthyroidism patients aged 18 to 65 years had disease lasting under 2 months. Amplification targeted TCR beta CDR3 regions from RNA transcripts. The TCR CDR3 was amplified in a first-round RT-PCR using the HTBI primer set. Each CDR3 protein gets one entry after TCRdb re-called the multiplex PCR reads with MiXCR. The sample records fewer than 850,000 distinct CDR3 sequences, approximately 15% being singletons.

The TCR was taken from a man aged 50 to 60 with Graves' hyperthyroidism. The material sequenced was blood. V gene TRBV10-3 combines with J gene TRBJ2-5, with 9 bases lining up with TRBD1. The CDR3 reads CAISTGGARETQYF. For the CDR3, the DNA is TGTGCCATCAGCACAGGGGGCGCGAGGGAGACCCAGTACTTC.